This TCR beta chain was recorded in a study of blood T cell repertoires in COVID-19. Study at large: Some COVID-19 samples were acute and others convalescent; all came from the United States, Italy and Spain. Nucleic acid was either cDNA or gDNA, and it came from T cells, B-cell-depleted T cells, or PBMCs.

Original methodology: Cell counts per sample came from amplifying reference gene primers. Measured with immunoSEQ multiplex PCR; TCRdb has only the in-frame clones, and not every one. From that table come the V and J calls and clone size; the DNA was used to work out D and trimming. The table has approximately 160,000 clones, roughly 84% seen once. Germline lookup yields CDR1 SGHRS and CDR2 YFSETQ. V shed 0 bases and J shed 2 bases, with 14 bases lying between them. The CDR3 runs 16 residues. The receptor was isolated from a man between 18 and 29 years old with active or convalescent COVID-19. The source material was peripheral blood. The J gene is TRBJ1-1, the V gene TRBV5-1, with unresolved D. The CDR3 loop reads CASSLVVTAFNTEAFF. The DNA of the CDR3 is TGCGCCAGCAGCTTGGTCGTGACTGCATTTAACACTGAAGCTTTCTTT.